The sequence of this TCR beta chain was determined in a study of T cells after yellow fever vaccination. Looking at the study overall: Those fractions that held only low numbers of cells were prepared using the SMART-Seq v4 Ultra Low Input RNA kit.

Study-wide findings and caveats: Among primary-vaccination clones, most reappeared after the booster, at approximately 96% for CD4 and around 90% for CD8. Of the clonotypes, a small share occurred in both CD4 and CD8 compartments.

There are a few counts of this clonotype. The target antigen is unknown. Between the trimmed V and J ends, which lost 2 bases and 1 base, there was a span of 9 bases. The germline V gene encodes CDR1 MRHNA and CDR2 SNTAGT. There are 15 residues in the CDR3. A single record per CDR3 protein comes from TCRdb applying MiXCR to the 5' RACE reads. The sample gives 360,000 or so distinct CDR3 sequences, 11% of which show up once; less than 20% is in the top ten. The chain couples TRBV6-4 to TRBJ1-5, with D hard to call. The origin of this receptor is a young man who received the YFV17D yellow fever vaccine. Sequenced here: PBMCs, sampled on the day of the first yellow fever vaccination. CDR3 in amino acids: CASSDRRMSNQPQHF. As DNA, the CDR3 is TGTGCCAGCAGTGACAGGCGGATGAGCAATCAGCCCCAGCATTTT.